A single sample is the source of the 24 T cell receptor beta chains below, sequenced in a study of response to subunit inactivated influenza vaccine (dated by TCRdb to 2016 to 2019). To prepare the library, RT-PCR was applied. The reads were generated on an Illumina HiSeq 2500. Using fastp trimming at Q25 and MiXCR clonotype assembly, TCRdb reanalyzed the public sequencing data and kept in-frame beta chains. For every CDR3 protein sequence, its rows merge into one entry that carries the most common genes and DNA. This sample comprises about 480,000 distinct CDR3 sequences, 9.5% to 12% of them detected only once. The top ten clones comprise about 12% of the sample. Sample time point, as interpreted from the label and publication: 45 to 55 days after influenza vaccine administration. Sequences were derived from PBMCs from blood, sampled around seven weeks after vaccination. These TCRs come from a man aged 50 to 59 who received an inactivated influenza vaccine. Donor details come from another sample of the same person, matched by shared clones.

For the CDR3, the DNA is TGCGCCAGCAGCCAAGTGGCAGGAGGGAACACTGAAGCTTTCTTT. Its protein is CASSQVAGGNTEAFF. The chain is built from TRBV4-1 and TRBJ1-1; D not certain. CDR1 MGHRA and CDR2 YSYEKL come from the germline V gene. The CDR3 length is 15 residues. The V end lost 1 base, the J end lost 1 base, and 10 bases lay between the germline ends.

This clonotype showed up many times. The genes are TRBV12-3 or TRBV12-4 and TRBJ2-1; no clear D gene. V lost 0 bases to trimming and J lost 7 bases, with 7 bases between them. This CDR3 has 13 residues. CDR3 sequence: CASSLARGNEQFF. The CDR3 region has the DNA TGTGCCAGCAGTTTAGCTCGAGGTAATGAGCAGTTCTTC.

The chain carries TRBV29-1 and TRBJ2-5; possibly TRBD2 for D (6 bases). Trimming took 0 bases from V and 1 from J, leaving 12 bases between them. The germline V gene has CDR1 SQVTM and CDR2 ANQGSEA. The CDR3 has 15 residues. For the CDR3, the DNA is TGCAGCGTTGAAGATCGACTAGAGGTCCAAGAGACCCAGTACTTC. Translation: CSVEDRLEVQETQYF.

This chain uses TRBV4-3 with TRBJ1-6, with D possibly TRBD1 on 5 matching bases. There are 18 residues in the CDR3. V shed 2 bases and J shed 9 bases, with 23 bases lying between them. Germline V gene sequence: CDR1 LGHNA, CDR2 YSLEER. The CDR3 nucleotides read TGCGCCAGCAGCCAAAAGACGACGAACCGGGACTGGGGTTCACCCCTCCACTTT. It translates to CASSQKTTNRDWGSPLHF.

This clonotype was picked up a small number of times. The chain carries TRBV10-3 and TRBJ2-2; either TRBD1 or TRBD2 may fit D (6 bases each). Germline V lookup: CDR1 ENHRY, CDR2 SYGVKD. The V and J ends lost 8 bases and 3 bases respectively, with 13 bases between them. CDR3 length: 14 amino acids. CDR3 sequence reads: CAISGARDTGELFF. The CDR3 DNA follows: TGTGCCATCTCGGGGGCAAGGGACACCGGGGAGCTGTTTTTT.

In its sample, this clonotype was seen a few times. The chain recombines TRBV15 with TRBJ2-7, with D hard to call. CDR3 length: 14 residues. Trimming took 0 bases from V and 2 from J, leaving 8 bases between them. Germline CDR1 and CDR2: LNHNV and YYDKDF (reference sequence). CDR3 bases: TGTGCCACCAGCAGAGAAGGCAGAACCTACGAGCAGTACTTC. Protein: CATSREGRTYEQYF.

The V call is TRBV5-1, the J call TRBJ2-5; D gene unclear. CDR1 is SGHRS and CDR2 is YFSETQ in the germline V gene. V gave up 2 bases and J gave up 5 bases, with 13 bases separating them. The CDR3 length is 14 residues. DNA of the CDR3: TGCGCCAGCAGCTTCCCAACATCCGGGGAGACCCAGTACTTC. Encoded protein: CASSFPTSGETQYF.

This chain connects TRBV20-1 to TRBJ2-2; D gene uncertain. CDR1 and CDR2 (germline): DFQATT, SNEGSKA (reference sequence). V was clipped by 1 base and J by 1 base, with 7 bases between them. CDR3 length: 14 amino acids. CDR3 region: CSARVGQNTGELFF. In DNA form, the CDR3 reads TGCAGTGCTAGAGTCGGCCAGAACACCGGGGAGCTGTTTTTT.

The chain carries TRBV29-1 and TRBJ2-2; maybe TRBD1 (6 bases). V was cut by 5 bases and J by 2 bases, with 12 bases left in between. Per germline, CDR1 SQVTM and CDR2 ANQGSEA. The CDR3 has 14 residues. The CDR3 is CSVKGQTNTGELFF. The CDR3, as DNA: TGCAGCGTTAAGGGACAAACCAACACCGGGGAGCTGTTTTTT.

The chain joins TRBV20-1 to TRBJ2-3; D may match TRBD1 or TRBD2 (7 bases each). CDR1 DFQATT and CDR2 SNEGSKA come from the germline V gene (reference sequence). This CDR3 is 14 amino acids long. V lost 6 bases to trimming and J lost 5 bases, with 18 bases between them. Here the CDR3 DNA reads TGCAGTGCGATGACAGGGAGGGGAGGAGATACGCAGTATTTT. This gives the protein CSAMTGRGGDTQYF.

This clonotype was seen at least ten times. The rearrangement links TRBV9 to TRBJ2-1; perhaps TRBD1 as D (6 bases). CDR1 is SGDLS, CDR2 YYNGEE, per germline. Trimming stripped 4 bases from V and 6 bases from J, with 14 bases between. CDR3 length: 14 amino acids. The CDR3 nucleotides read TGTGCCAGCAGCCCGCTACAGGGAGCCAATGAGCAGTTCTTC. Translated, it gives CASSPLQGANEQFF. The complete variable domain, with remaining parts taken from reference TRBV9 and TRBJ2-1, reads DSGVTQTPKHLITATGQRVTLRCSPRSGDLSVYWYQQSLDQGLQFLIQYYNGEERAKGNILERFSAQQFPDLHSELNLSSLELGDSALYFCASSPLQGANEQFFGPGTRLTVL.

A few counts support this clonotype. The CDR3 DNA sequence: TGCAGTGCTGCTCCTGGAACGGGAGGGGGAAATGAGCAGTTCTTC. It is translated as CSAAPGTGGGNEQFF. The V call is TRBV20-1, the J call TRBJ2-1; 8 nucleotides agree with TRBD2. Germline CDR1 reads DFQATT; CDR2 reads SNEGSKA (reference sequence). This CDR3 comprises 15 residues. The V gene end was trimmed by 5 bases and the J gene end by 7 bases; junction bases not matched to a gene: 13.

The chain links TRBV24-1 to TRBJ2-3, with D perhaps TRBD2 (6 bases). CDR3 length equals 15 residues. Trimming left V 5 bases short and J 3 bases short, with 14 bases between. The germline V gene encodes CDR1 KGHDR and CDR2 SFDVKD. The CDR3 DNA is TGTGCCACCAGTGCCGCGGGGTTCGGAACAGATACGCAGTATTTT. It translates to CATSAAGFGTDTQYF.

The chain carries TRBV4-3 and TRBJ2-4; a weak D match, TRBD1 (5 bases). Trimming left V 1 base short and J 0 bases short, with 13 bases between. Germline lookup yields CDR1 LGHNA and CDR2 YSLEER. This CDR3 spans 17 amino acids. The CDR3 bases are TGCGCCAGCAGCCAAGTCGACAGTTCCAAAGCCAAAAACATTCAGTACTTC. Translation gives CASSQVDSSKAKNIQYF.

The chain couples TRBV14 to TRBJ1-6; D may be TRBD1 (5 bases). Germline assignment: CDR1 SGHDN and CDR2 FVKESK. CDR3 length: 14 residues. Trimming removed 5 bases from V and 8 bases from J, with 13 bases in between. DNA for the CDR3: TGTGCCAGCAGCTCCCAGGGCGGCGATTCACCCCTCCACTTT. It translates to CASSSQGGDSPLHF.

This clonotype has ten or more counts. The gene calls are TRBV7-9 and TRBJ2-1, with 10 bases matching TRBD2. Trimming removed 5 bases from V and 4 bases from J; junction bases left unmatched: 5. Germline loops: CDR1 SEHNR, CDR2 FQNEAQ (reference sequence). This CDR3 contains 15 residues. The CDR3 region has the DNA TGTGCCAGCAGCCAATCTAGCGGGGGATACAATGAGCAGTTCTTC. Protein: CASSQSSGGYNEQFF.

This clonotype was observed a handful of times. This sequence joins TRBV7-9 and TRBJ1-1; TRBD1 is a possible D gene (6 bases). This CDR3 has 15 residues. V was clipped by 2 bases and J by 2 bases, with 12 bases between them. Germline V CDR1 and CDR2: SEHNR, FQNEAQ (reference sequence). CDR3 DNA sequence: TGTGCCAGCAGCTTAAGTACAGGGAAAAACACTGAAGCTTTCTTT. Amino acid sequence: CASSLSTGKNTEAFF.

This clonotype was detected only a few times. V gene TRBV20-1 combines with J gene TRBJ2-4; D possibly corresponds to TRBD1 (6 bases). Trimming removed 3 bases from V and 3 bases from J, with 6 bases in between. Germline V gene lookup returns CDR1 DFQATT and CDR2 SNEGSKA (reference sequence). The CDR3 spans 12 residues. CDR3 protein: CSARDSKNIQYF. In DNA, the CDR3 is TGCAGTGCTAGGGACAGCAAAAACATTCAGTACTTC.

This clonotype appeared many times. The chain is built from TRBV11-2 and TRBJ2-1; tentatively, D is TRBD1 (7 bases). Germline CDR1 SGHAT, CDR2 FQNNGV. Trimming removed 0 bases from V and 7 bases from J, with 13 bases in between. CDR3 size: 15 residues. In nucleotides, the CDR3 is TGTGCCAGCAGCTTAGATGCGGCAGGGGGGAATGAGCAGTTCTTC. Its protein is CASSLDAAGGNEQFF.

V gene TRBV5-1 combines with J gene TRBJ2-3; 15 nucleotides match TRBD2. Germline CDR1 and CDR2: SGHRS and YFSETQ. The V gene end was trimmed by 4 bases and the J gene end by 2 bases; junction bases not matched to a gene: 8. The CDR3 length is 18 residues. The CDR3 is CASSPGTSGGPFTDTQYF. The CDR3 nucleotides are TGCGCCAGCAGCCCAGGGACTAGCGGGGGGCCGTTCACAGATACGCAGTATTTT.

This clonotype was seen many times. V usage is TRBV6-1 and J usage is TRBJ2-3, with 8 bases matching TRBD1. Germline lookup yields CDR1 MNHNS and CDR2 SASEGT. The V and J ends lost 6 bases and 1 base, in that order; junction bases with no gene match: 3. The CDR3 runs to 14 residues. CDR3 sequence: CASRPQGGTDTQYF. The DNA for the CDR3 is TGTGCCAGCAGACCACAGGGGGGCACAGATACGCAGTATTTT.

The chain has TRBV4-3 and TRBJ2-2, with 12 bases fitting TRBD2. This CDR3 is 16 amino acids long. CDR1 and CDR2 from the germline V gene are LGHNA and YSLEER. J gave up 7 bases and V 4 bases, and 7 bases lay outside the gene matches. The CDR3 DNA reads as TGCGCCAGCAGCCTCTCTAGCGGGAGGGCCTTCGGGGAGCTGTTTTTT. Translated, it gives CASSLSSGRAFGELFF.

This clonotype has a count of ten or more. The chain joins TRBV4-1 to TRBJ2-2, with 11 bases aligning to TRBD2. CDR3 size: 18 residues. Germline CDR1 and CDR2: MGHRA and YSYEKL. The V and J ends lost 3 bases and 0 bases, in that order; junction bases with no gene match: 6. The CDR3 loop reads CASSQGLAVHANTGELFF. CDR3 coding DNA: TGCGCCAGCAGCCAGGGACTAGCGGTCCACGCGAACACCGGGGAGCTGTTTTTT.

This clonotype was observed a few times. The chain has TRBV28 and TRBJ2-7, with 9 bases identical to TRBD2. Unmatched junction bases numbered 8, after V lost 2 bases and J lost 6 bases. Looked up from germline, CDR1 is MDHEN and CDR2 is SYDVKM. CDR3 size: 15 residues. CDR3 DNA sequence: TGTGCCAGCAGTTTAATGGCGGGAGGGCCTCCCGAGCAGTACTTC. It translates to CASSLMAGGPPEQYF. Supplemented by reference TRBV28 and TRBJ2-7, the full variable domain reads DVKVTQSSRYLVKRTGEKVFLECVQDMDHENMFWYRQDPGLGLRLIYFSYDVKMKEKGDIPEGYSVSREKKERFSLILESASTNQTSMYLCASSLMAGGPPEQYFGPGTRLTVT.